This entry concerns a single TCR beta chain. The germline CDR1 and CDR2 sequences are MNHEY and SVGAGI. This CDR3 is 15 amino acids long. Trimming removed 7 bases at V and 7 bases at J, with 17 bases between. This sample was taken from a study of blood T cell repertoires in COVID-19. Study context: The analysed material was cDNA or gDNA that came from T cells, B-cell-depleted T cells, or PBMCs.

Profiled with immunoSEQ multiplex PCR; TCRdb holds only in-frame clones, not every one. Of 150,000 to 200,000 clones in the sample, around 78% were seen once. This TCR came from a woman of 80 years or more with active or convalescent COVID-19. This sequence joins TRBV6-5 and TRBJ1-6; D gene ambiguous. The sequenced sample consisted of peripheral blood. Here the CDR3 reads CASTPGGRVNSPLHF. In DNA, the CDR3 is TGTGCCAGCACCCCCGGCGGGCGCGTAAATTCACCCCTCCACTTT.